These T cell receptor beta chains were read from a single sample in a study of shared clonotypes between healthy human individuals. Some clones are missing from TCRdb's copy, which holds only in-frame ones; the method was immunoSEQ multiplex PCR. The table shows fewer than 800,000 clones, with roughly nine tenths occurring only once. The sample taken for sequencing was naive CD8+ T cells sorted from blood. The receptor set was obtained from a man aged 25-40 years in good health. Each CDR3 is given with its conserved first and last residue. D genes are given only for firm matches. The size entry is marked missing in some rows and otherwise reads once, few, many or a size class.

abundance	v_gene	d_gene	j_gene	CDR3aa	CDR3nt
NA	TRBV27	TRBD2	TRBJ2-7	CASSTYREAYEQYF	TGTGCCAGCAGTACGTACCGGGAGGCGTACGAGCAGTACTTC
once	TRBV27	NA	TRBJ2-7	CASSLSGGETYEQYF	TGTGCCAGCAGTTTATCTGGCGGGGAAACCTACGAGCAGTACTTC
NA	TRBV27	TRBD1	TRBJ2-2	CASSLLLTGGNTGELFF	TGTGCCAGCAGTTTACTGCTGACAGGGGGTAACACCGGGGAGCTGTTTTTT
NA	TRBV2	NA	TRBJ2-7	CASSESGGRYEQYF	TGTGCCAGCAGTGAATCGGGGGGCAGGTACGAGCAGTACTTC
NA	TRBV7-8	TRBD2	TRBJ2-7	CASSSRLAESYEQYF	TGTGCCAGCAGCTCCAGACTAGCCGAGTCCTACGAGCAGTACTTC
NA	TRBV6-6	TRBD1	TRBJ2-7	CASSYRDRIPPYEQYF	TGTGCCAGCAGTTACAGGGACAGGATACCACCTTACGAGCAGTACTTC
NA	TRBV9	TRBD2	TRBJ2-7	CASSPGLVVSLYEQYF	TGTGCCAGCAGCCCGGGACTAGTTGTCTCCCTCTACGAGCAGTACTTC
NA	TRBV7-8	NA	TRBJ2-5	CASSLGFEETQYF	TGTGCCAGCAGCTTAGGATTTGAAGAGACCCAGTACTTC
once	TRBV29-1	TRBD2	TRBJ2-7	CSVGTSSEQYF	TGCAGCGTGGGGACTAGTAGCGAGCAGTACTTC
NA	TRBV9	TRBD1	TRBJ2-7	CASSQGQILSSYEQYF	TGTGCCAGTTCCCAGGGACAGATCCTAAGCTCCTACGAGCAGTACTTC
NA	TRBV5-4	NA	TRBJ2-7	CASSFSDRLPYEQYF	TGTGCCAGCAGCTTTTCTGACAGGTTACCTTACGAGCAGTACTTC
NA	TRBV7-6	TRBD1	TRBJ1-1	CASSLGGQGFAEAFF	TGTGCCAGCAGCTTAGGGGGACAGGGATTCGCTGAAGCTTTCTTT
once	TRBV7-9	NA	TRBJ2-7	CASSRPGDYEQYF	TGTGCCAGCAGCCGACCGGGGGACTACGAGCAGTACTTC
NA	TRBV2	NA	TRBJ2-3	CATRLILSTDTQYF	TGTGCCACCCGACTAATTCTTAGCACAGATACGCAGTATTTT
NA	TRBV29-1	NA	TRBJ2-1	CSVVGYNEQFF	TGCAGCGTTGTCGGTTACAATGAGCAGTTCTTC
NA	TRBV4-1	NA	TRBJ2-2	CASSQSTPELFF	TGCGCCAGCAGCCAATCGACACCGGAGCTGTTTTTT
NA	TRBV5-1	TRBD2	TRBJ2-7	CASSLSGGLDEQYF	TGCGCCAGCAGCTTGTCGGGAGGGCTGGACGAGCAGTACTTC
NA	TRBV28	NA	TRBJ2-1	CASSFAGSYNEQFF	TGTGCCAGCAGTTTCGCAGGCTCCTACAATGAGCAGTTCTTC
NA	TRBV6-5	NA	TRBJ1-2	CASTRGLRYGYTF	TGTGCCAGCACCCGGGGGCTTCGGTATGGCTACACCTTC
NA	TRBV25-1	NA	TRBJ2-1	CASSETTSPYNEQFF	TGTGCCAGCAGTGAAACCACTAGCCCCTACAATGAGCAGTTCTTC
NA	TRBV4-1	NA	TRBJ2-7	CASSPSMAEKVYEQYF	TGCGCCAGCAGCCCGAGCATGGCGGAGAAAGTCTACGAGCAGTACTTC